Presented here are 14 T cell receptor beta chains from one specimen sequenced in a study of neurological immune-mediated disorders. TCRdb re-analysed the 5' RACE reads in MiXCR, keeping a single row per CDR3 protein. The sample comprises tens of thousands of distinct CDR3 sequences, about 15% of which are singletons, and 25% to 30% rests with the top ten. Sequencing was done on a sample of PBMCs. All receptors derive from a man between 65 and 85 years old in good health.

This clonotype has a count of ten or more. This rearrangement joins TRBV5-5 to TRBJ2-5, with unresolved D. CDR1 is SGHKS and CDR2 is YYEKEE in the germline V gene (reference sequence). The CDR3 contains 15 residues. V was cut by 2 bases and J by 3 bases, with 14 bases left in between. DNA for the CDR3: TGTGCCAGCAGCTTCGTATTGGGCAGGAAAGAGACCCAGTACTTC. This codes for CASSFVLGRKETQYF.

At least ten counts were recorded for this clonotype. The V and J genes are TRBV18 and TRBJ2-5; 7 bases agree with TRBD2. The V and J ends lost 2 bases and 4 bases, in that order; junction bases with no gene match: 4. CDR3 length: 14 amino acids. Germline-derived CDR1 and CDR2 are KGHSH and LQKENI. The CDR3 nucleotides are TGTGCCAGCTCACCATCATCGGGAGGAGAGACCCAGTACTTC. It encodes CASSPSSGGETQYF. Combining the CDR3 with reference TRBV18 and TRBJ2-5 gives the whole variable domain NAGVMQNPRHLVRRRGQEARLRCSPMKGHSHVYWYRQLPEEGLKFMVYLQKENIIDESGMPKERFSAEFPKEGPSILRIQQVVRGDSAAYFCASSPSSGGETQYFGPGTRLLVL.

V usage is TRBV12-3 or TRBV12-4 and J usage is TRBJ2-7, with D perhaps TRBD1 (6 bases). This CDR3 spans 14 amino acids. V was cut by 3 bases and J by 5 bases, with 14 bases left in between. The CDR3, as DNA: TGTGCCAGCAGTTTGAAACAGGGTGACAACGAGCAGTACTTC. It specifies CASSLKQGDNEQYF.

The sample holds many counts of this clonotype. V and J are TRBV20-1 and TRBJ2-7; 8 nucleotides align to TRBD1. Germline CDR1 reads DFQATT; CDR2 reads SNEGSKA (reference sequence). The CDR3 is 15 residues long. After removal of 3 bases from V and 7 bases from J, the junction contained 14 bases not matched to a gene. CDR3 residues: CSARIYDRDRWEQYF. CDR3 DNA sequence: TGCAGTGCTAGGATCTACGACCGGGACAGGTGGGAGCAGTACTTC.

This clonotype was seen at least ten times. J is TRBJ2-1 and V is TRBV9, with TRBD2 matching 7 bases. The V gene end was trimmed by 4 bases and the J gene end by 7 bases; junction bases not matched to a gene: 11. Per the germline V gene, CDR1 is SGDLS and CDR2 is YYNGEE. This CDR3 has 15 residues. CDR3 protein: CASSPLGGGGNEQFF. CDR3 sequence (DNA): TGTGCCAGCAGCCCCTTGGGGGGGGGAGGAAATGAGCAGTTCTTC. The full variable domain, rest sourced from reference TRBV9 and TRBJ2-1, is DSGVTQTPKHLITATGQRVTLRCSPRSGDLSVYWYQQSLDQGLQFLIQYYNGEERAKGNILERFSAQQFPDLHSELNLSSLELGDSALYFCASSPLGGGGNEQFFGPGTRLTVL.

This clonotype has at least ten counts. CDR3 in DNA: TGCAGTGCTGGCGTCGACTATGGCTACACCTTC. Its protein product is CSAGVDYGYTF. The rearrangement uses TRBV20-1 and TRBJ1-2; no clear D gene. This CDR3 has 11 residues. Germline loops: CDR1 DFQATT, CDR2 SNEGSKA (reference sequence). V was shortened by 5 bases and J by 3 bases, with 7 bases between the two germline ends.

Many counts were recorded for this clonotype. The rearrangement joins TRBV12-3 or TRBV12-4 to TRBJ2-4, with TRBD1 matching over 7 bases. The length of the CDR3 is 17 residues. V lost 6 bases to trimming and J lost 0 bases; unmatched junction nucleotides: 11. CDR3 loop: CASSWTGRILAKNIQYF. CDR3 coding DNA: TGTGCCAGCAGCTGGACAGGCAGGATTCTAGCCAAAAACATTCAGTACTTC.

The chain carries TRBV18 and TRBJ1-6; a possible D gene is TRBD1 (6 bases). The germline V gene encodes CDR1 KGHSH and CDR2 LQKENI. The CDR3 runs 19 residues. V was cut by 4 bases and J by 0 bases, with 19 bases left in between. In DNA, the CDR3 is TGTGCCAGCTCACGCCGGGACACCAGGAAGAGCTCCTATAATTCACCCCTCCACTTT. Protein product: CASSRRDTRKSSYNSPLHF.

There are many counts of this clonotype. The chain's CDR3 is CASSLSTGPDTQYF. DNA for the CDR3: TGTGCCAGCAGCTTGTCGACAGGACCAGATACGCAGTATTTT. The chain uses TRBV9 and TRBJ2-3; weak D call: TRBD1 (6 bases). Trimming removed 4 bases from V and 4 bases from J, with 13 bases in between. CDR3 size: 14 residues. Germline CDR1 SGDLS, CDR2 YYNGEE. Based on the CDR3 plus reference TRBV9 and TRBJ2-3, the full variable domain is DSGVTQTPKHLITATGQRVTLRCSPRSGDLSVYWYQQSLDQGLQFLIQYYNGEERAKGNILERFSAQQFPDLHSELNLSSLELGDSALYFCASSLSTGPDTQYFGPGTRLTVL.

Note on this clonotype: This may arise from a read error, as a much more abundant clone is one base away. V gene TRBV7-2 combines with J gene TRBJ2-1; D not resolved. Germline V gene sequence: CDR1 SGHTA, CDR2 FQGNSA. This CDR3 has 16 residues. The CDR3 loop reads CASSFSVGSSYNQQFF. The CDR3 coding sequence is TGTGCCAGCAGCTTTTCGGTCGGCAGCTCCTACAATCAGCAGTTCTTC.

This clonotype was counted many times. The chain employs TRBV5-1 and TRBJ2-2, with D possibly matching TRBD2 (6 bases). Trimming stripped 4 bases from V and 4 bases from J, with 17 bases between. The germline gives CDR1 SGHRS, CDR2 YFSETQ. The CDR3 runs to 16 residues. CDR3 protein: CASSTPREDFTGELFF. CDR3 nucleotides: TGCGCCAGCAGCACACCCAGGGAGGATTTCACCGGGGAGCTGTTTTTT.

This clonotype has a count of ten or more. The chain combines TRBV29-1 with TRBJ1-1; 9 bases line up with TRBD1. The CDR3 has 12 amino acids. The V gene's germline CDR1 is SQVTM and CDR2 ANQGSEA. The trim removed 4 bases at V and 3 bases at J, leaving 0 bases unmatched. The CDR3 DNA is TGCAGCGTTGGGGACAGGGACACTGAAGCTTTCTTT. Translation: CSVGDRDTEAFF.

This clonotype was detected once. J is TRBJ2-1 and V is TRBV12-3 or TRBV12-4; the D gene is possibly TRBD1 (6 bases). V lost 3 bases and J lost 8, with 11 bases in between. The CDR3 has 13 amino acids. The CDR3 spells CASSLGAHYEQFF. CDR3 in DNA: TGTGCCAGCAGTTTGGGGGCCCATTATGAGCAGTTCTTC.

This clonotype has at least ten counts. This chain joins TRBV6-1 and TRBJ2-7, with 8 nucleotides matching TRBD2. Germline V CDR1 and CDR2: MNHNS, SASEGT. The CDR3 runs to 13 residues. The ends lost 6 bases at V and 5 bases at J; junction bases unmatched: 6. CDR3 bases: TGTGCCAGCAGGGGCGGGGGGTTCAACGAGCAGTACTTC. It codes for CASRGGGFNEQYF.